Listed here are 28 T cell receptor beta chains from one sample, sequenced in a study of shared clonotypes between healthy human individuals. Clones were sequenced by immunoSEQ multiplex PCR, and TCRdb holds only the in-frame ones, with some missing. The table includes approximately 350,000 clones, around 96% detected once. Material for sequencing was memory CD8+ T cells sorted from blood. Subset: CD45RO+ cells pooled with CCR7-negative TemRA cells. Receptors were obtained from a man under 40 in good health.

This chain connects TRBV30 to TRBJ1-6; D unresolved. Germline values: CDR1 GTSNPN, CDR2 SVGIG (reference sequence). With 3 bases removed from V and 4 bases from J, the gap between germline ends came to 10 bases. The CDR3 has 14 residues. DNA of the CDR3: TGTGCCTGGAGAAGCGGGGAGTATAATTCACCCCTCCACTTT. Protein: CAWRSGEYNSPLHF.

The V call is TRBV4-1, the J call TRBJ2-5; D gene ambiguous. The ends were cut back, 2 bases at V and 4 bases at J, with 8 bases in the middle. The CDR3 extends over 13 amino acids. Germline CDR1 MGHRA, CDR2 YSYEKL. The CDR3 DNA follows: TGCGCCAGCAGCCAACGCGGAGTAGAGACCCAGTACTTC. Translation: CASSQRGVETQYF.

This clone was seen only once. V usage is TRBV5-1 and J usage is TRBJ2-3; perhaps TRBD1 as D (6 bases). The CDR3 runs 17 residues. Germline assignment: CDR1 SGHRS and CDR2 YFSETQ. V was shortened by 4 bases and J by 3 bases, with 21 bases between the two germline ends. CDR3 nucleotide sequence: TGCGCCAGCAGCCCGGGACACGTTAAACTAGTAACAGATACGCAGTATTTT. This sequence encodes CASSPGHVKLVTDTQYF.

This rearrangement joins TRBV7-9 to TRBJ2-7; TRBD1 matches at 8 bases. Germline assignment: CDR1 SEHNR and CDR2 FQNEAQ (reference sequence). With V trimmed by 1 base and J by 6 bases, 11 bases remained unmatched. The CDR3 has 16 amino acids. As DNA, the CDR3 is TGTGCCAGCAGCTTAGGGGGCCGAGACAGGGGATCCGAGCAGTACTTC. It yields the protein CASSLGGRDRGSEQYF.

J is TRBJ2-2 and V is TRBV11-3; D could derive from TRBD1 or TRBD2 (5 bases each). Germline CDR1 reads SGHNT; CDR2 reads YENEEA. The CDR3 loop spans 15 amino acids. Trimming took 5 bases from V and 0 from J, leaving 10 bases between them. The CDR3 protein is CASSPGDPNTGELFF. DNA of the CDR3: TGTGCCAGCAGCCCCGGGGACCCGAACACCGGGGAGCTGTTTTTT.

The V gene is TRBV10-3, the J gene TRBJ2-2; 8 positions agree with TRBD1. Germline lookup yields CDR1 ENHRY and CDR2 SYGVKD. Trimming removed 9 bases from V and 1 base from J; junction bases left unmatched: 4. This CDR3 region has 14 residues. The CDR3 protein is CAIQGALNTGELFF. DNA of the CDR3: TGTGCCATTCAGGGGGCTCTGAACACCGGGGAGCTGTTTTTT.

The gene calls are TRBV10-3 and TRBJ2-7, with 9 nucleotides matching TRBD1. CDR3 length: 10 amino acids. After removal of 9 bases from V and 7 bases from J, the junction contained 1 base not matched to a gene. Germline V gene lookup returns CDR1 ENHRY and CDR2 SYGVKD. The CDR3 is CAMGTGEQYF. CDR3 nucleotide sequence: TGTGCCATGGGGACAGGGGAGCAGTACTTC.

The chain recombines TRBV10-3 with TRBJ1-1; 8 nucleotides agree with TRBD1. With V trimmed by 6 bases and J by 4 bases, 10 bases remained unmatched. This CDR3 is built from 15 residues. Looked up from germline, CDR1 is ENHRY and CDR2 is SYGVKD. The CDR3 DNA reads TGTGCCATCAGAGACGACAGGGGCGGGGGCACTGAAGCTTTCTTT. Its protein product is CAIRDDRGGGTEAFF.

The rearrangement uses TRBV29-1 and TRBJ2-5; possible D gene TRBD1, 6 bases. This CDR3 comprises 13 residues. CDR1 is SQVTM and CDR2 is ANQGSEA in the germline V gene. V lost 3 bases to trimming and J lost 5 bases, with 13 bases between them. This CDR3 reads CSVDRGAGETQYF. The DNA for the CDR3 is TGCAGCGTTGACAGGGGAGCAGGGGAGACCCAGTACTTC.

This chain joins TRBV5-6 and TRBJ2-5; maybe TRBD1 (6 bases). The CDR3 has 14 residues. Germline CDR1 SGHDT, CDR2 YYEEEE. Trimming cost V 3 bases and J 4 bases, with 13 bases left between them. The CDR3: CASSSLQGSETQYF. CDR3 DNA: TGTGCCAGCAGCTCCTTGCAGGGGTCAGAGACCCAGTACTTC.

The J gene is TRBJ2-2, the V gene TRBV11-2, with D uncertain. The CDR3 is 14 amino acids. V was clipped by 4 bases and J by 6 bases, with 12 bases between them. The germline V gene encodes CDR1 SGHAT and CDR2 FQNNGV. As DNA, the CDR3 is TGTGCCAGCAGCTCCAGATCGGGCTCCGGGGAGCTGTTTTTT. It translates to CASSSRSGSGELFF.

The chain is built from TRBV5-1 and TRBJ2-2; 8 nucleotides agree with TRBD2. Germline trimming cut 3 bases from V and 6 bases from J; bases unmatched to any gene: 1. This CDR3 region has 13 residues. The germline CDR1 and CDR2 sequences are SGHRS and YFSETQ. This CDR3 reads CASSSGRAGELFF. In DNA form, the CDR3 reads TGCGCCAGCAGCTCCGGGAGGGCCGGGGAGCTGTTTTTT.

This chain joins TRBV30 and TRBJ2-3; D is possibly TRBD2 (6 bases). Germline V gives CDR1 GTSNPN, CDR2 SVGIG (reference sequence). V lost 2 bases and J lost 5, with 20 bases in between. This CDR3 has 16 residues. The CDR3 loop reads CAWSPPWGRRGDTQYF. CDR3 DNA: TGTGCCTGGAGTCCCCCTTGGGGGAGGCGGGGAGATACGCAGTATTTT.

The chain uses TRBV7-9 and TRBJ1-5; 8 nucleotides align to TRBD1. This CDR3 spans 16 amino acids. Germline V lookup: CDR1 SEHNR, CDR2 FQNEAQ (reference sequence). With V trimmed by 1 base and J by 4 bases, 6 bases remained unmatched. CDR3 region: CASSLGTGSLNQPQHF. CDR3 sequence (DNA): TGTGCCAGCAGCTTAGGGACAGGGAGCCTTAATCAGCCCCAGCATTTT.

DNA for the CDR3: TGTGCCAGCAGCTTGGGACAGGGACCATCTGGAAACACCATATATTTT. Amino acid sequence: CASSLGQGPSGNTIYF. The chain couples TRBV7-9 to TRBJ1-3; 9 bases fit TRBD1. Germline CDR1 and CDR2: SEHNR and FQNEAQ (reference sequence). The J segment lost 1 base and the V segment lost 3 bases, leaving 4 bases of the junction unmatched. CDR3 size: 16 residues. The full variable domain, completed using reference TRBV7-9 and TRBJ1-3, is DTGVSQNPRHKITKRGQNVTFRCDPISEHNRLYWYRQTLGQGPEFLTYFQNEAQLEKSRLLSDRFSAERPKGSFSTLEIQRTEQGDSAMYLCASSLGQGPSGNTIYFGEGSWLTVV.

The chain has TRBV16 and TRBJ2-7; D unresolved. There are 13 residues in the CDR3. Deletions cut 0 bases from V and 5 bases from J, with 8 bases between. Looked up from germline, CDR1 is KGHSY and CDR2 is FQNENV. In DNA form, the CDR3 reads TGTGCCAGCAGCCAATCAGGGTTTCACGAGCAGTACTTC. Its translation: CASSQSGFHEQYF.

The V gene is TRBV5-1, the J gene TRBJ2-3; 8 nucleotides line up with TRBD1. This CDR3 spans 14 amino acids. In germline, CDR1 is SGHRS, CDR2 YFSETQ. With V trimmed by 4 bases and J by 5 bases, 6 bases remained unmatched. CDR3 region: CASSPRGHGDTQYF. The CDR3 coding sequence is TGCGCCAGCAGCCCCAGGGGGCATGGAGATACGCAGTATTTT.

The chain combines TRBV27 with TRBJ2-4; D is possibly TRBD1 or TRBD2 (5 bases each). Trimming took 5 bases from V and 1 from J, leaving 12 bases between them. The CDR3 is 15 residues long. Per the germline V gene, CDR1 is MNHEY and CDR2 is SMNVEV (reference sequence). The chain's CDR3 is CASSHGASAKNIQYF. The CDR3 DNA sequence: TGTGCCAGCAGTCACGGGGCTAGTGCCAAAAACATTCAGTACTTC.

J is TRBJ2-3 and V is TRBV2; D perhaps matches TRBD1 (6 bases). The V and J ends lost 5 bases and 0 bases respectively, with 12 bases between them. This CDR3 is 15 amino acids long. The germline CDR1 and CDR2 sequences are SNHLY and FYNNEI. CDR3 amino acids: CASSPGEFSTDTQYF. The CDR3 nucleotides are TGTGCCAGCAGTCCAGGGGAGTTTAGCACAGATACGCAGTATTTT. The full variable domain, with the rest looked up from reference TRBV2 and TRBJ2-3, is EPEVTQTPSHQVTQMGQEVILRCVPISNHLYFYWYRQILGQKVEFLVSFYNNEISEKSEIFDDQFSVERPDGSNFTLKIRSTKLEDSAMYFCASSPGEFSTDTQYFGPGTRLTVL.

The chain carries TRBV28 and TRBJ2-5; 9 bases are shared with TRBD1. CDR1 and CDR2 (germline): MDHEN, SYDVKM. The CDR3 runs 15 residues. The V segment lost 8 bases and the J segment 5 bases; nucleotides outside the gene matches: 12. The CDR3 DNA sequence: TGTGCCAGCCGCAAGGTACAGGGGGCGGGCGAGACCCAGTACTTC. Residues: CASRKVQGAGETQYF. Combining the CDR3 with reference TRBV28 and TRBJ2-5 gives the whole variable domain DVKVTQSSRYLVKRTGEKVFLECVQDMDHENMFWYRQDPGLGLRLIYFSYDVKMKEKGDIPEGYSVSREKKERFSLILESASTNQTSMYLCASRKVQGAGETQYFGPGTRLLVL.

The chain recombines TRBV9 with TRBJ2-3, with 11 bases identical to TRBD1. The CDR3 has 14 residues. J gave up 4 bases and V 7 bases, and 5 bases lay outside the gene matches. Germline V CDR1 and CDR2: SGDLS, YYNGEE. CDR3 bases: TGTGCCAGCCGTCCGGGACAGGGGGCAGATACGCAGTATTTT. Translation: CASRPGQGADTQYF. Variable domain in full (rest from reference TRBV9 and TRBJ2-3): DSGVTQTPKHLITATGQRVTLRCSPRSGDLSVYWYQQSLDQGLQFLIQYYNGEERAKGNILERFSAQQFPDLHSELNLSSLELGDSALYFCASRPGQGADTQYFGPGTRLTVL.

This chain connects TRBV10-1 to TRBJ2-1, with TRBD1 matching over 7 bases. V was pared by 5 bases and J by 0 bases, with 4 bases of the junction left unmatched. CDR3 length: 15 amino acids. The germline V gene encodes CDR1 WNHNN and CDR2 SYGVQD (reference sequence). The CDR3 DNA is TGCGCCAGCAGTTCGACAGGGAGCTCCTACAATGAGCAGTTCTTC. It is translated as CASSSTGSSYNEQFF.

This rearrangement joins TRBV7-6 to TRBJ2-1, with unresolved D. Trimming took 3 bases from V and 7 from J, leaving 10 bases between them. There are 13 residues in the CDR3. The V gene's germline CDR1 is SGHVS and CDR2 FNYEAQ. The CDR3 region is CASSFLYMNEQFF. Written as DNA, the CDR3 is TGTGCCAGCAGCTTTCTATATATGAATGAGCAGTTCTTC.

The chain employs TRBV4-1 and TRBJ1-1, with a tentative D call TRBD1 (5 bases). Germline values: CDR1 MGHRA, CDR2 YSYEKL. The CDR3 runs 15 residues. The germline V and J ends were trimmed by 3 bases and 5 bases, with 16 bases remaining between them. The CDR3 loop is CASSHLGRGVTEAFF. DNA for the CDR3: TGCGCCAGCAGCCACTTGGGCCGGGGGGTAACTGAAGCTTTCTTT.

V gene TRBV5-4 combines with J gene TRBJ1-2, with D perhaps matching TRBD1 (5 bases). The CDR3 extends over 11 amino acids. Germline V gene sequence: CDR1 SGHNT, CDR2 YYREEE (reference sequence). Trimming took 4 bases from V and 8 from J, leaving 9 bases between them. The CDR3 protein is CASSPGNGYTF. The CDR3 DNA is TGTGCCAGCAGCCCAGGGAACGGCTACACCTTC.

The chain recombines TRBV2 with TRBJ1-2, with 9 bases matching TRBD1. The CDR3 has 13 residues. V lost 10 bases to trimming and J lost 8 bases; unmatched junction nucleotides: 11. Germline V lookup: CDR1 SNHLY, CDR2 FYNNEI. CDR3 residues: CATRDREGSGYTF. CDR3 bases: TGTGCCACCCGGGACAGGGAAGGTTCCGGCTACACCTTC.

This clone has only one observation. The chain recombines TRBV6-5 with TRBJ1-2; possibly TRBD1 for D (5 bases). CDR1 and CDR2 (germline): MNHEY, SVGAGI. Trimming stripped 6 bases from V and 4 bases from J, with 12 bases between. This CDR3 has 13 amino acids. CDR3 sequence (DNA): TGTGCCAGCAGGTCGGGACGGTTCTATGGCTACACCTTC. Encoded protein: CASRSGRFYGYTF.

The chain employs TRBV29-1 and TRBJ2-1; maybe TRBD2 (6 bases). The CDR3 is made up of 13 amino acids. Trimming removed 8 bases from V and 0 bases from J, with 11 bases in between. The germline gives CDR1 SQVTM, CDR2 ANQGSEA. The CDR3 here is CSFGGSSYNEQFF. CDR3 in DNA: TGCAGCTTTGGGGGGAGCTCCTACAATGAGCAGTTCTTC.